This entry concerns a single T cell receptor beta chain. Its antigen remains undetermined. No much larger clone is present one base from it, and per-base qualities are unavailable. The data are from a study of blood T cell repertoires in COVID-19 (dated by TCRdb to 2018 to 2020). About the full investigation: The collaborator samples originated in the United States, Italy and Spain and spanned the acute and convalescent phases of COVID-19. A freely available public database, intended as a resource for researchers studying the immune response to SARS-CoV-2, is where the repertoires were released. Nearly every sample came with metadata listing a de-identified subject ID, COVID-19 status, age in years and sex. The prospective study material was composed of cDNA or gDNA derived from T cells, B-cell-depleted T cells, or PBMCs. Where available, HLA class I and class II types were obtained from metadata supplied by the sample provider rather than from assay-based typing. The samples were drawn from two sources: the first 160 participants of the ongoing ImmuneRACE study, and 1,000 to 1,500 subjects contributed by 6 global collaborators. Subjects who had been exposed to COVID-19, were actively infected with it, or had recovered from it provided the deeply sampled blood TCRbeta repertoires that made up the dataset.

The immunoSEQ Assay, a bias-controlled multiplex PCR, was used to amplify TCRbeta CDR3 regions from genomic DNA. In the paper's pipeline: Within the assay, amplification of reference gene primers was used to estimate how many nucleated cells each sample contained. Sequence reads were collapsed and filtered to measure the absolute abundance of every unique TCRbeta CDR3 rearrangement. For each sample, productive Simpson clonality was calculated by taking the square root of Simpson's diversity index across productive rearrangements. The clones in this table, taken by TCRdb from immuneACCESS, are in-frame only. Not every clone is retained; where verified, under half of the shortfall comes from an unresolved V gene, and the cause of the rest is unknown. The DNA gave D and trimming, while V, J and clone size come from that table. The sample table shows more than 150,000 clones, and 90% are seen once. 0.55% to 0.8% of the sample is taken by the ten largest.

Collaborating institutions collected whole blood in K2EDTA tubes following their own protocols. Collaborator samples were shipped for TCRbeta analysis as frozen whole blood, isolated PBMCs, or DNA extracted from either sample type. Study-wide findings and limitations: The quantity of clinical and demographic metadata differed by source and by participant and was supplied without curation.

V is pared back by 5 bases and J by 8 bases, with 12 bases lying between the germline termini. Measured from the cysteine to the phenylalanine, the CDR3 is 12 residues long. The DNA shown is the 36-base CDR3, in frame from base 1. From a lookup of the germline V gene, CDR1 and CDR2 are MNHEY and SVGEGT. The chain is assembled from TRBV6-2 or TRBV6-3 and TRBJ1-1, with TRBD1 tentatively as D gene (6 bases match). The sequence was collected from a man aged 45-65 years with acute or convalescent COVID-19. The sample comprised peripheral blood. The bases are TGTGCCAGCAGTGGACAGTTGGGCGAAGCTTTCTTT. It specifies CASSGQLGEAFF.